The 18 T cell receptor beta chains listed next were all sequenced from one sample in a study of cytomegalovirus exposure and HLA in healthy donors. Primers for the PCR totalled 60 Vbeta and 13 Jbeta. Here immunoSEQ multiplex PCR was the method, and the copy in TCRdb shows in-frame clones only, minus some. The repertoire holds approximately 180,000 clones, around 75% seen once, with approximately 1.8% in the top ten. The material sequenced was PBMCs. These receptors were collected from a woman aged 30 to 39 in good health and CMV-seronegative.

A single count supports this clone. Sequence at one end of the junction differs from germline and may be a read error. J is TRBJ2-4 and V is TRBV5-1, with TRBD2 as a possible D gene (7 bases). The CDR3 has 16 amino acids. Germline V gene lookup returns CDR1 SGHRS and CDR2 YFSETQ. The CDR3 reads CVSSQSLGAGENIQYF. The CDR3 DNA reads TGCGTCAGCAGCCAAAGTCTGGGGGCGGGAGAAAACATTCAGTACTTC. Full variable domain (outside the CDR3, taken from reference TRBV5-1 and TRBJ2-4): KAGVTQTPRYLIKTRGQQVTLSCSPISGHRSVSWYQQTPGQGLQFLFEYFSETQRNKGNFPGRFSGRQFSNSRSEMNVSTLELGDSALYLCVSSQSLGAGENIQYFGAGTRLSVL.

The rearrangement links TRBV6-5 to TRBJ1-5; the D gene is possibly TRBD1 (5 bases). The ends were cut back, 6 bases at V and 4 bases at J, with 13 bases in the middle. Germline V gene lookup returns CDR1 MNHEY and CDR2 SVGAGI. The CDR3 covers 14 residues. The CDR3 is CASRDGGGNQPQHF. The CDR3 DNA reads TGTGCCAGCAGGGACGGGGGGGGAAATCAGCCCCAGCATTTT.

The V gene is TRBV7-9, the J gene TRBJ1-1, with D perhaps TRBD1 (6 bases). This CDR3 is built from 14 residues. The V and J ends lost 5 bases and 5 bases respectively, with 15 bases between them. Germline assignment: CDR1 SEHNR and CDR2 FQNEAQ (reference sequence). CDR3 residues: CASSTRTDGTEAFF. DNA for the CDR3: TGTGCCAGCAGCACGAGGACAGACGGGACTGAAGCTTTCTTT.

V gene TRBV13 combines with J gene TRBJ2-4, with D uncertain. V gave up 1 base and J gave up 2 bases, with 12 bases separating them. This CDR3 is built from 16 residues. Germline loops: CDR1 PRHDT, CDR2 FYEKMQ (reference sequence). CDR3 region: CASSLAAALTKNIQYF. CDR3 in DNA: TGTGCCAGCAGCTTAGCGGCGGCCCTAACCAAAAACATTCAGTACTTC.

The chain carries TRBV7-9 and TRBJ2-1, with D unclear. Germline CDR1 reads SEHNR; CDR2 reads FQNEAQ (reference sequence). This CDR3 comprises 14 residues. Trimming removed 5 bases from V and 6 bases from J, with 14 bases in between. The CDR3 loop is CASSQWRTGNEQFF. DNA for the CDR3: TGTGCCAGCAGCCAGTGGCGTACGGGCAATGAGCAGTTCTTC.

The chain joins TRBV6-6 to TRBJ1-2, with TRBD1 identical over 7 bases. The CDR3 has 15 amino acids. V shed 4 bases, J shed 4 bases, and the junction held 9 bases outside the gene matches. Germline V lookup: CDR1 MNHNY, CDR2 SVGAGI (reference sequence). CDR3 nucleotides: TGTGCCAGCAGTTGGGGACAGAGACCTTTCTATGGCTACACCTTC. This encodes CASSWGQRPFYGYTF.

The chain joins TRBV2 to TRBJ2-7; the D gene is possibly TRBD2 (5 bases). This CDR3 has 12 amino acids. V shed 6 bases and J shed 3 bases, with 9 bases lying between them. CDR1 and CDR2 (germline): SNHLY, FYNNEI. DNA of the CDR3: TGTGCCAGCAGGCTGACTATCTACGAGCAGTACTTC. It yields the protein CASRLTIYEQYF. The variable domain in full, with the rest retrieved from reference TRBV2 and TRBJ2-7, is EPEVTQTPSHQVTQMGQEVILRCVPISNHLYFYWYRQILGQKVEFLVSFYNNEISEKSEIFDDQFSVERPDGSNFTLKIRSTKLEDSAMYFCASRLTIYEQYFGPGTRLTVT.

The J gene is TRBJ2-7, the V gene TRBV19; 7 bases map to TRBD1. CDR3 length: 14 residues. J was trimmed by 3 bases and V by 5 bases; bases with no gene match: 7. Looked up from germline, CDR1 is LNHDA and CDR2 is SQIVND (reference sequence). CDR3 residues: CASSPKGTDYEQYF. For the CDR3, the DNA is TGTGCCAGTAGTCCTAAAGGGACAGACTACGAGCAGTACTTC.

The chain recombines TRBV4-2 with TRBJ1-1; 9 bases align to TRBD1. Germline V gene sequence: CDR1 LGHNA, CDR2 YNFKEQ. This CDR3 comprises 17 residues. The V gene end was trimmed by 0 bases and the J gene end by 0 bases; junction bases not matched to a gene: 5. Written as DNA, the CDR3 is TGTGCCAGCAGCCAAGATTGGCGACAGGGGGTGAACACTGAAGCTTTCTTT. It encodes CASSQDWRQGVNTEAFF.

The rearrangement uses TRBV5-5 and TRBJ1-5; 7 bases align to TRBD1. The germline V gene has CDR1 SGHKS and CDR2 YYEKEE (reference sequence). The V and J ends lost 4 bases and 6 bases, in that order; junction bases with no gene match: 7. This CDR3 spans 14 amino acids. DNA for the CDR3: TGTGCCAGCAGCCGTACAGGGGTCGGTCAGCCCCAGCATTTT. It encodes CASSRTGVGQPQHF.

This clone was observed a few times. This chain joins TRBV7-9 and TRBJ1-1; D gene uncertain. V lost 1 base to trimming and J lost 6 bases, with 9 bases between them. Germline lookup yields CDR1 SEHNR and CDR2 FQNEAQ (reference sequence). The CDR3 is made up of 13 amino acids. CDR3 sequence (DNA): TGTGCCAGCAGCTTAGTAGTCACGGCTGAAGCTTTCTTT. Encoded protein: CASSLVVTAEAFF.

The chain is built from TRBV9 and TRBJ2-1; D is undetermined. CDR3 length: 16 residues. CDR1 SGDLS and CDR2 YYNGEE come from the germline V gene. V gave up 4 bases and J gave up 3 bases, with 17 bases separating them. CDR3 bases: TGTGCCAGCAGCTTCCCCAGCGCGTCTTTCTACAATGAGCAGTTCTTC. As protein: CASSFPSASFYNEQFF.

The genes are TRBV7-9 and TRBJ1-1; D is unclear. Trimming took off 8 bases at V and 1 base at J, with 5 bases between the two ends. CDR3 length equals 11 residues. Germline loops: CDR1 SEHNR, CDR2 FQNEAQ (reference sequence). In nucleotides, the CDR3 is TGTGCCAGCCTACGGAACACTGAAGCTTTCTTT. Its translation is CASLRNTEAFF.

This sequence joins TRBV9 and TRBJ1-6; a possible D gene is TRBD1 (6 bases). V was shortened by 6 bases and J by 10 bases, with 14 bases between the two germline ends. The CDR3 totals 13 residues. The V gene's germline CDR1 is SGDLS and CDR2 YYNGEE. CDR3 DNA sequence: TGTGCCAGCACGTCTGGGGGCGGGTCACCCCTCCACTTT. As protein: CASTSGGGSPLHF.

This clone appeared once. This chain joins TRBV11-2 and TRBJ1-2; no firm D call. Trimming cost V 2 bases and J 5 bases, with 9 bases left between them. CDR3 size: 13 residues. The V gene's germline CDR1 is SGHAT and CDR2 FQNNGV. The CDR3 loop is CASSLNEAYGYTF. Here the CDR3 DNA reads TGTGCCAGCAGCTTAAATGAGGCTTATGGCTACACCTTC.

This sequence joins TRBV7-8 and TRBJ2-5, with 8 bases that match TRBD1. CDR1 is SGHVS, CDR2 FQNEAQ, per germline. Germline trimming cut 5 bases from V and 4 bases from J; bases unmatched to any gene: 3. There are 13 residues in the CDR3. For the CDR3, the DNA is TGTGCCAGCAGCCTTACAGGGGGAGAGACCCAGTACTTC. This translates into CASSLTGGETQYF. The full variable domain, its missing parts supplied by reference TRBV7-8 and TRBJ2-5, is GAGVSQSPRYKVAKRGQDVALRCDPISGHVSLFWYQQALGQGPEFLTYFQNEAQLDKSGLPSDRFFAERPEGSVSTLKIQRTQQEDSAVYLCASSLTGGETQYFGPGTRLLVL.

As DNA, the CDR3 is TGTGCCAGCTCACCGGACTCGAACAATGAGCAGTTCTTC. As protein: CASSPDSNNEQFF. The chain employs TRBV18 and TRBJ2-1; the D gene is possibly TRBD2 (5 bases). Per the germline V gene, CDR1 is KGHSH and CDR2 is LQKENI. Trimming stripped 3 bases from V and 5 bases from J, with 8 bases between. The CDR3 loop spans 13 amino acids.

V usage is TRBV29-1 and J usage is TRBJ2-5; 10 bases are a match to TRBD1. The germline CDR1 and CDR2 sequences are SQVTM and ANQGSEA. Losses at the gene ends were 6 bases for V and 5 bases for J; bases not matched to a gene: 12. CDR3 length: 15 residues. The CDR3 DNA reads as TGCAGCGTATTGGGACAGGGGAATTGGAAGGAGACCCAGTACTTC. It specifies CSVLGQGNWKETQYF.